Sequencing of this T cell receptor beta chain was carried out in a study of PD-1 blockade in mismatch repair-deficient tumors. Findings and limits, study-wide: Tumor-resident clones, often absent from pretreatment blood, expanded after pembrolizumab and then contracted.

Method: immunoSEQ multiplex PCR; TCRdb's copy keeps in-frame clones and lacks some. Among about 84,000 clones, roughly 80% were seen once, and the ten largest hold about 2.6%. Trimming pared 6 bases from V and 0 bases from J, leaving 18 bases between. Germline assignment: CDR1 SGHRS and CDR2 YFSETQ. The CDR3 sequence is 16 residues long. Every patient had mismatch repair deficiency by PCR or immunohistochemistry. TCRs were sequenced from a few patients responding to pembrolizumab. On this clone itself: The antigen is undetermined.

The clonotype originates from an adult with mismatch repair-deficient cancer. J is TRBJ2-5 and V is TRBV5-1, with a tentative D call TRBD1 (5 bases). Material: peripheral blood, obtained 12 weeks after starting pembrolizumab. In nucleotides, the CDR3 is TGCGCCAGCACTGGCGGTCAGGGTGGTAACCAAGAGACCCAGTACTTC. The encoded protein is CASTGGQGGNQETQYF. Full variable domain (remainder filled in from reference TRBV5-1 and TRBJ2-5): KAGVTQTPRYLIKTRGQQVTLSCSPISGHRSVSWYQQTPGQGLQFLFEYFSETQRNKGNFPGRFSGRQFSNSRSEMNVSTLELGDSALYLCASTGGQGGNQETQYFGPGTRLLVL.